These T cell receptor beta chains were read from a single sample in a study of T-cell reconstitution after alpha-beta-depleted transplantation in children. TCRdb reanalysed the PCR reads using MiXCR and keeps one entry per CDR3 protein. The repertoire holds approximately 500,000 distinct CDR3 sequences, with approximately 10% as singletons. The sample was PBMCs, taken before TCRalphabeta/CD19-depleted stem cell transplant. The receptors were gathered from a child aged 2 to 9 with inherited bone marrow failure, due to receive a stem cell transplant. The CDR3 runs from the conserved cysteine through the conserved F or W. The size of a clone is reported for some rows only, either as once, few or many, or as a class for expanded clones.

J | V | size | CDR3
TRBJ2-7 | TRBV4-3 | many | CASSQGTSGYYEQYF
TRBJ2-3 | TRBV7-2 | many | CASSWAGATDTQYF
TRBJ2-7 | TRBV6-2/TRBV6-3 | . | CASSAGQGRYEQYF
TRBJ2-3 | TRBV4-3 | many | CASSQETRSIRDTQYF
TRBJ1-2 | TRBV12-3/TRBV12-4 | few | CASRKVTPGGYGYTF
TRBJ2-5 | TRBV2 | many | CASSEGFPSGETQYF
TRBJ2-7 | TRBV4-3 | many | CASSQEGVPSYEQYF
TRBJ2-1 | TRBV7-8 | few | CASSLARTGANEQFF
TRBJ1-5 | TRBV6-1 | many | CASRKGVSQPQHF
TRBJ2-7 | TRBV10-3 | . | CAISKTGQPAEQYF
TRBJ2-5 | TRBV5-1 | many | CASSLTSGIRETQYF
TRBJ2-2 | TRBV20-1 | many | CSALKHYLNTGELFF
TRBJ2-6 | TRBV12-3/TRBV12-4 | many | CASSLAVAAGANVLTF
TRBJ2-7 | TRBV4-3 | . | CASSQGLRLASSQYF
TRBJ2-1 | TRBV4-3 | many | CASSPMGTSGMGNEQFF
TRBJ2-2 | TRBV7-8 | many | CASSRDRLSRSGELFF
TRBJ2-5 | TRBV7-7 | many | CASSLGAPFGGREETQYF
TRBJ1-1 | TRBV18 | few | CASSPDIMNTEAFF
TRBJ2-1 | TRBV29-1 | many | CSVDGTGEGLSYNEQFF
TRBJ2-4 | TRBV2 | . | CASRPNRAKNIQYF
TRBJ2-1 | TRBV4-3 | many | CASSQTYWTSGNFYNEQFF
TRBJ1-4 | TRBV29-1 | many | CSVDPGNEKLFF
TRBJ2-1 | TRBV28 | many | CASSSPPRPNEQFF
TRBJ2-7 | TRBV7-9 | many | CASSSGGIYEQYF
TRBJ2-2 | TRBV4-3 | few | CASSQPSGRELFF
TRBJ2-7 | TRBV23-1 | many | CASSQSPFYEQYF
TRBJ2-5 | TRBV7-9 | many | CASSLGQGLKTQYF
TRBJ1-5 | TRBV4-1 | many | CASSQLLGQPQHF
TRBJ2-7 | TRBV27 | . | CASSLEAQTYYEQYF
TRBJ2-7 | TRBV7-2 | many | CASSPDAATYEQYF
TRBJ2-1 | TRBV4-1 | few | CASSQDTGEYNEQFF
TRBJ2-1 | TRBV24-1 | many | CPRGSSSNEQFF
TRBJ2-1 | TRBV6-2/TRBV6-3 | . | CASSPVSILTGTSGRANEQFF
TRBJ2-1 | TRBV5-1 | many | CASSLDLAGVSSYNEQFF
TRBJ2-1 | TRBV24-1 | many | CATGGGRDPYNEQFF
TRBJ2-7 | TRBV6-1 | . | CASSARESRYEQYF
TRBJ2-7 | TRBV7-9 | many | CASSLVVPPGEQYF
TRBJ1-2 | TRBV4-1 | many | CASSIRGQGARGYTF
TRBJ1-3 | TRBV5-6 | few | CASSYGNTIYF
TRBJ2-3 | TRBV6-1 | many | CASSQRERADTQYF
TRBJ2-1 | TRBV27 | . | CASSNSGFNEQFF
TRBJ2-1 | TRBV7-8 | many | CASSYFGYEQFF
TRBJ2-1 | TRBV5-1 | many | CASSIEPLLANNEQFF
TRBJ2-1 | TRBV4-1 | many | CASSPISSAGGTYNEQFF
TRBJ2-1 | TRBV5-5 | many | CASSSEPHNEQFF
TRBJ2-7 | TRBV6-1 | many | CASSGTGPSYEQYF
TRBJ2-7 | TRBV5-5 | . | CASSWVAYYEQYF